This TCR beta chain is drawn from a study of vaccination and CD4 T cells after COVID-19 (dated by TCRdb to 2022 to 2024). Study-wide context: Convalescent patients had a positive SARS-CoV-2 result on nasal swab PCR, and of these patients, several had mild disease and one had severe disease. The convalescent cohort comprised six males and four females, including two Hispanic individuals, seven Caucasians, two Asians and one multiracial person. Each participant got two doses of either the Pfizer-BioNTech BNT162b2 vaccine (n=8) or the Moderna mRNA-1273 vaccine (n=2). Post-COVID blood samples from convalescent patients were collected a median of roughly 100 days after diagnosis, with a range of 35 to 161 days. Post-vaccine blood samples were obtained a median of about 72 days after the second vaccine dose, with a range of roughly 13 to 250 days. For stimulating the cultures, overlapping spike peptide pools were used, derived from SARS-CoV-2 as well as from the common cold coronaviruses HCoV-NL63, HCoV-OC43 and HCoV-229E. As controls, cultures received a CEFX viral epitope pool (the positive control), an HIV-1 Nef peptide pool (the negative control), or no peptide at all. The spike-specific CD4+ TCR repertoire was compared before and after mRNA vaccination in around ten COVID-19 convalescent patients and a few infection-naive healthy vaccine recipients. Overall study results and their limits: In convalescent patients, nearly all vaccine-specific clones (304 of 307) were found to be mono-reactive for SARS-CoV-2 spike rather than cross-reactive with common cold coronaviruses. The number of convalescent patients in the study was relatively small, and the study did not examine early timepoints following natural infection. An increase in the median number of SARS-CoV-2-reactive clonotypes from approximately 21 after infection to 35 to 40 after vaccination was observed, but the change was not found to be significant. In convalescent patients, a median around 90% of post-vaccine SARS-CoV-2-reactive clones were detected only after vaccination, suggesting vaccine-specific priming.

CDR1 and CDR2, looked up from the germline V gene (reference sequence), are DFQATT and SNEGSKA. V trim: 6 bases; J trim: 0 bases; unmatched bases: 11. The CDR3 spans 17 residues, from the cysteine through the phenylalanine. The kept DNA is CDR3 alone, 51 bases in frame from the first base. Library preparation employed PCR. DNA from cultured CD4+ T cells underwent TCR sequencing with the Oncomine TCR Beta short-read assay at the Johns Hopkins FTIC core. The QIAamp micro DNA kit was used to extract genomic DNA from the cultured CD4+ T cells. Oncomine TCR Beta libraries made from cultured CD4+ T cells were pooled using unique dual indexes and sequenced on an Illumina iSeq 100. Processing in the source paper ran as follows. Non-productive sequences were filtered out, and CDR3s that did not start with C, did not end with F or W, or were shorter than 7 amino acids were discarded. The MANAFEST web application was used to identify antigen-specific clonotypes by comparing peptide-stimulated wells against reference wells and other culture wells. For a clone to be called positive, the clone needed an FDR below 0.05, an odds ratio above 5, and a productive frequency above 0.1% in at least two of three replicate wells. A clonotype counted as cross-reactive if it showed significant expansion both in the SARS-CoV-2 spike wells and in at least one common cold coronavirus spike condition. CDR3 homology was assessed with Levenshtein distances (stringdist) and unrooted phylogenetic trees (ape) in R version 3.6.1. TCRdb reanalyzed the raw reads on its own, using fastp at Q25 for trimming and MiXCR for clone calling, and kept in-frame beta chains. All rows with the same CDR3 protein become a single entry with the most common DNA and genes. The authors' filters were not applied to this entry. This sample lists about 15,000 distinct CDR3 sequences; 50% to 55% were detected once. Roughly an eighth of the sample belongs to the ten largest clones.

This sample's treatment or condition label indicates: 10-day PBMC culture with coronavirus spike peptide pools or control peptides (ViraFEST assay). The study used the ViraFEST assay, which expanded antigen-specific T cells with peptide pools and then identified expanded clonotypes by TCR sequencing. The convalescent patients' positive SARS-CoV-2 PCR tests fell between March and December 2020, which was before the Alpha, Beta and Delta variants emerged in the United States. Each well held millions of PBMCs cultured with 10 ug/ml peptide pools in IMDM containing roughly 4.7% human AB serum and approximately 10 IU/ml IL-2. Half of the culture medium was replaced with fresh IL-2-containing medium on days 3 and 7. Once the cells had been in culture for around 10 days, the EasySep CD4+ T cell isolation kit was used to isolate CD4+ T cells by negative selection. Ficoll-Paque Plus gradient centrifugation was used to isolate PBMCs from whole blood, and the isolated PBMCs were then either used fresh or cryopreserved at -140C. In general, triplicate wells were set up for every culture condition.

This clonotype was observed a single time. The specificity of this receptor is unknown. Per-nucleotide qualities are absent, and no much larger clonotype sits a single base away. A read on its own is weak evidence. The sample consisted of CD4+ T cells from blood, cultured in vitro. Here the chain combines TRBV20-1 and TRBJ2-3, and TRBD1 matches 11 of the central bases. The sequence came from a human donor who had recovered from COVID-19. The sequence in DNA is TGCAGTGCAAACCGGGACAGGGGGAGATTTAGCACAGATACGCAGTATTTT. The resulting protein is CSANRDRGRFSTDTQYF.